Here is one T cell receptor (beta chain) with its context. The germline V gene encodes CDR1 MNHEY and CDR2 SMNVEV (reference sequence). This CDR3 is 14 amino acids long. V gave up 3 bases and J gave up 2 bases; unmatched junction bases: 3. The study recruited people aged about 18 to 95 years across approximately 24 US areas. Original data processing: The authors estimated nucleated cell counts from reference gene primer amplification. Assay: immunoSEQ multiplex PCR; the TCRdb copy retains only in-frame clones and omits some. That table is the source of V, J and clone size, and D and trimming were worked out from the DNA. Among approximately 220,000 clones listed, 70% to 85% were seen once. This sample is drawn from a study of blood T cell repertoires in COVID-19.

The chain has TRBV27 and TRBJ2-7; 8 bases fit TRBD2. The sequencing sample was made of PBMCs or T cells enriched from blood (not recorded which). This TCR derives from a woman aged 40 to 55 with acute COVID-19. The CDR3 loop is CASSFSGGPYEQYF. The CDR3 bases are TGTGCCAGCAGTTTCTCGGGGGGGCCCTACGAGCAGTACTTC.